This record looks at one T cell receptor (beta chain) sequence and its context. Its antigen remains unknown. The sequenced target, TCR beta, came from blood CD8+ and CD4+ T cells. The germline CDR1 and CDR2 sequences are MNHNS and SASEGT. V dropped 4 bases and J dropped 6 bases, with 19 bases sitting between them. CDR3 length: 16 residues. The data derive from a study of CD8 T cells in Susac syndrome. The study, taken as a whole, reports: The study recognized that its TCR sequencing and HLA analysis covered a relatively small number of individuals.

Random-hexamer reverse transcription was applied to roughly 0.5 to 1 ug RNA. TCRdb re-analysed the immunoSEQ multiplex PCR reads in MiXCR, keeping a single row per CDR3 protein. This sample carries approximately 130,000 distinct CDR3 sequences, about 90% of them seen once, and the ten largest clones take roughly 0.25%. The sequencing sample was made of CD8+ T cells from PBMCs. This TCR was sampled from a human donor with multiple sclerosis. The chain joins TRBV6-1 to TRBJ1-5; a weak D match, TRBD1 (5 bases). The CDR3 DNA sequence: TGTGCCAGCAGTGTGGGACTCGCTCAGATGGGTCAGCCCCAGCATTTT. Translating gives CASSVGLAQMGQPQHF.